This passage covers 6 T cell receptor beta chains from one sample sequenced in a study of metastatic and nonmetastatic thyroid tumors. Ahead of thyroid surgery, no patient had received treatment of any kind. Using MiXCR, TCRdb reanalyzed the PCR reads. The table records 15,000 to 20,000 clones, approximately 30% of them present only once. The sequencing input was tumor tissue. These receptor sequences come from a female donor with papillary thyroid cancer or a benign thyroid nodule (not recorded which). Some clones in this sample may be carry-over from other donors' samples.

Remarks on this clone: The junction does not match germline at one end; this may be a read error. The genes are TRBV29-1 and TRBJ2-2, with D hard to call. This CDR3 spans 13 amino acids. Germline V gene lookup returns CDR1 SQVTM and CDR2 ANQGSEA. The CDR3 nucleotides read TGCAGCTTTGAGGCTTCGATAACCGGGGAGCTGTTTTTT. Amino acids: CSFEASITGELFF.

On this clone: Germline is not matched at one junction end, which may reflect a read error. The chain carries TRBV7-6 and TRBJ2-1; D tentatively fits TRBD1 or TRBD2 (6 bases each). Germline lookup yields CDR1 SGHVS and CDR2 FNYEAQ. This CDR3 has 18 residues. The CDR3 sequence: CASSLEPGAFGRDNEQFF. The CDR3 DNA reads TGTGCTAGCAGCTTAGAACCGGGGGCATTCGGTCGGGACAATGAGCAGTTCTTC.

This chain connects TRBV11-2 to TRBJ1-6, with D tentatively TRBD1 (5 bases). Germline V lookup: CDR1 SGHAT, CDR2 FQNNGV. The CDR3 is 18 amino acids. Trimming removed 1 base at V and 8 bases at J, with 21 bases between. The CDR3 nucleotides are TGTGCCAGCAGCTTAGGACCTTCGGGGCATGGGGCGTATTCACCCCTCCACTTT. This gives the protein CASSLGPSGHGAYSPLHF.

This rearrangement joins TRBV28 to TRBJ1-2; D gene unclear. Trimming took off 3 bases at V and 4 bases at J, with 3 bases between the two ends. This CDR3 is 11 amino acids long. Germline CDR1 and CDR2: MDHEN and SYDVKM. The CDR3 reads CASSFGYGYTF. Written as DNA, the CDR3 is TGTGCCAGCAGTTTTGGCTATGGCTACACCTTC.

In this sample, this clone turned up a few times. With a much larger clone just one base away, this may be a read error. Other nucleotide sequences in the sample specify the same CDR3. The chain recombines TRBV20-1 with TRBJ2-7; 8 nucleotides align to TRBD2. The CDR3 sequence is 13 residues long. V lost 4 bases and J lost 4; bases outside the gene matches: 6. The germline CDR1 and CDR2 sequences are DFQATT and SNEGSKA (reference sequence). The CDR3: CSATGGPKYEQYF. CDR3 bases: TGCAGTGCTACGGGGGGGCCCAAGTACGAGCAGTACTTC.

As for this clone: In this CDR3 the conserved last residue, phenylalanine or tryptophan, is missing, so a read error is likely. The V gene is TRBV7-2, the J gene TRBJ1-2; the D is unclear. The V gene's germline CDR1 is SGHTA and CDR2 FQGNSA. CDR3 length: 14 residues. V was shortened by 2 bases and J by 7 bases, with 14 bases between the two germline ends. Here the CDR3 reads CASSLTHAGGGYTS. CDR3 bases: TGTGCCAGCAGCTTAACCCATGCAGGTGGTGGCTACACCTCC.